These 32 T cell receptor beta chains came from one sample sequenced in a study of blood T cell repertoires in COVID-19. Some clones are missing from TCRdb's copy, which holds only in-frame ones; the method was immunoSEQ multiplex PCR. Here the sample spans roughly 150,000 clones, around 81% being singletons. Material for sequencing was peripheral blood. These TCRs come from a woman aged 45 to 65 with acute or convalescent COVID-19.

V and J are TRBV9 and TRBJ2-7; TRBD2 aligns across 8 bases. Germline assignment: CDR1 SGDLS and CDR2 YYNGEE. This CDR3 contains 14 residues. The J segment lost 9 bases and the V segment lost 2 bases, leaving 10 bases of the junction unmatched. The CDR3 sequence is CASSVDGGGRVQYF. As DNA, the CDR3 is TGTGCCAGCAGCGTGGACGGGGGGGGTAGGGTGCAGTACTTC.

The V and J genes are TRBV19 and TRBJ2-3, with 8 bases that match TRBD1. Per the germline V gene, CDR1 is LNHDA and CDR2 is SQIVND (reference sequence). V gave up 3 bases and J gave up 0 bases; unmatched junction bases: 5. The CDR3 covers 16 residues. Here the CDR3 reads CASSMVQGVSTDTQYF. CDR3 nucleotide sequence: TGTGCCAGTAGTATGGTACAGGGGGTTAGCACAGATACGCAGTATTTT.

The genes are TRBV4-2 and TRBJ2-3; 8 bases are shared with TRBD2. Germline assignment: CDR1 LGHNA and CDR2 YNFKEQ. The CDR3 spans 16 residues. Losses at the gene ends were 0 bases for V and 6 bases for J; bases not matched to a gene: 8. Here the CDR3 DNA reads TGTGCCAGCAGCCAAGATAGTCAGGGGACTAGGGATACGCAGTATTTT. It is translated as CASSQDSQGTRDTQYF.

The chain employs TRBV27 and TRBJ2-7; D may be TRBD1 (6 bases). The CDR3 consists of 17 residues. The V end lost 2 bases, the J end lost 3 bases, and 20 bases lay between the germline ends. Per germline, CDR1 MNHEY and CDR2 SMNVEV (reference sequence). The CDR3 region has the DNA TGTGCCAGCAGTTTACCCCGCGTGGCAGGGGAAAACTACGAGCAGTACTTC. It encodes CASSLPRVAGENYEQYF.

This clone appeared many times. This chain connects TRBV5-4 to TRBJ2-7, with a tentative D call TRBD1 (6 bases). V gave up 2 bases and J gave up 6 bases, with 12 bases separating them. Germline CDR1 is SGHNT and CDR2 is YYREEE (reference sequence). The CDR3 sequence is 13 residues long. The CDR3 loop is CASSFRLGAEQYF. In nucleotides, the CDR3 is TGTGCCAGCAGCTTCCGTTTGGGGGCCGAGCAGTACTTC.

The chain links TRBV2 to TRBJ2-4; D is possibly TRBD1 (6 bases). CDR1 is SNHLY, CDR2 FYNNEI, per germline. V was trimmed by 5 bases and J by 1 base, leaving 9 bases between them. The CDR3 is made up of 14 amino acids. The CDR3 region is CASSTTGAKNIQYF. The CDR3 DNA is TGTGCCAGCAGTACAACAGGGGCCAAAAACATTCAGTACTTC. Based on the CDR3 plus reference TRBV2 and TRBJ2-4, the full variable domain is EPEVTQTPSHQVTQMGQEVILRCVPISNHLYFYWYRQILGQKVEFLVSFYNNEISEKSEIFDDQFSVERPDGSNFTLKIRSTKLEDSAMYFCASSTTGAKNIQYFGAGTRLSVL.

The rearrangement links TRBV7-2 to TRBJ1-2; a possible D gene is TRBD1 (6 bases). Germline lookup yields CDR1 SGHTA and CDR2 FQGNSA. This CDR3 is built from 13 residues. Trimming cost V 5 bases and J 2 bases, with 9 bases left between them. CDR3 nucleotide sequence: TGTGCCAGCAGCCCTGGACAGAACTATGGCTACACCTTC. This gives the protein CASSPGQNYGYTF.

The rearrangement joins TRBV7-3 to TRBJ2-3; perhaps TRBD2 as D (5 bases). The CDR3 consists of 13 residues. Germline CDR1 and CDR2: SGHTA and FQGTGA. CDR3 nucleotides: TGTGCTAGTGGGGAGACCTTCACAGATACGCAGTATTTT. This translates into CASGETFTDTQYF.

The V call is TRBV18, the J call TRBJ1-1, with TRBD1 identical over 8 bases. Germline CDR1 KGHSH, CDR2 LQKENI. The CDR3 has 16 amino acids. V trimming: 3 bases; J trimming: 2 bases; junction bases outside the gene matches: 8. As DNA, the CDR3 is TGTGCCAGCTCACCCCAAACCGGGACAGGTAACACTGAAGCTTTCTTT. This translates into CASSPQTGTGNTEAFF.

The J gene is TRBJ2-2, the V gene TRBV11-3; the D gene is possibly TRBD1 (5 bases). With 1 base removed from V and 6 bases from J, the gap between germline ends came to 12 bases. CDR1 SGHNT and CDR2 YENEEA come from the germline V gene. This CDR3 contains 15 residues. The CDR3 nucleotides read TGTGCCAGCAGCTTAGGGCAGGGAAAGCCCGGGGAGCTGTTTTTT. It yields the protein CASSLGQGKPGELFF.

The chain uses TRBV4-2 and TRBJ1-2, with 9 positions matching TRBD1. With V trimmed by 6 bases and J by 6 bases, 5 bases remained unmatched. Germline V gives CDR1 LGHNA, CDR2 YNFKEQ. The length of the CDR3 is 13 residues. For the CDR3, the DNA is TGTGCCAGCAGACAGGGACAGGGCGATGGCTACACCTTC. Translation: CASRQGQGDGYTF.

The V gene is TRBV19, the J gene TRBJ1-2; 9 nucleotides match TRBD1. The CDR3 runs 17 residues. The J segment lost 4 bases and the V segment lost 1 base, leaving 10 bases of the junction unmatched. Germline V gene lookup returns CDR1 LNHDA and CDR2 SQIVND (reference sequence). CDR3 protein: CASSIVGQGQLSYGYTF. DNA for the CDR3: TGTGCCAGTAGTATAGTGGGACAGGGACAACTTTCCTATGGCTACACCTTC.

The chain recombines TRBV25-1 with TRBJ1-4; TRBD1 matches 7 bases. The CDR3 is 12 residues long. The germline CDR1 and CDR2 sequences are MGHDK and SYGVNS. The CDR3 DNA sequence: TGTGCTAGCTCACAGGGGAATGAAAAACTGTTTTTT. Protein product: CASSQGNEKLFF.

This clone has only a few counts. The rearrangement links TRBV4-3 to TRBJ2-1, with 8 bases that match TRBD1. CDR1 is LGHNA and CDR2 is YSLEER in the germline V gene. The CDR3 length is 12 residues. V dropped 5 bases and J dropped 6; count of bases not matched to a gene: 0. The CDR3 loop reads CASSGQGNEQFF. CDR3 nucleotides: TGCGCCAGCAGCGGACAGGGCAATGAGCAGTTCTTC.

The genes are TRBV28 and TRBJ1-1; the D gene is possibly TRBD1 (6 bases). The CDR3 is 13 amino acids. Germline CDR1 reads MDHEN; CDR2 reads SYDVKM. V lost 6 bases to trimming and J lost 4 bases, with 12 bases between them. This chain's CDR3 is CASSVNRATEAFF. The CDR3 bases are TGTGCCAGCAGCGTAAACAGGGCCACTGAAGCTTTCTTT.

The J gene is TRBJ1-4, the V gene TRBV30; D unclear. This CDR3 region has 11 residues. Germline CDR1 is GTSNPN and CDR2 is SVGIG (reference sequence). V was clipped by 7 bases and J by 5 bases, with 8 bases between them. DNA for the CDR3: TGTGCCTCCCGGAGGAATGAAAAACTGTTTTTT. The encoded protein is CASRRNEKLFF.

V gene TRBV4-2 combines with J gene TRBJ1-5, with 7 bases lining up with TRBD1. V lost 3 bases, J lost 5 bases, and 7 bases stayed unmatched. Per germline, CDR1 LGHNA and CDR2 YNFKEQ. The length of the CDR3 is 15 residues. The chain's CDR3 is CASSHLDRKDQPQHF. CDR3 DNA: TGTGCCAGCAGCCACTTGGACAGGAAAGATCAGCCCCAGCATTTT.

J is TRBJ1-2 and V is TRBV5-6; no firm D call. This CDR3 is 14 amino acids long. Germline assignment: CDR1 SGHDT and CDR2 YYEEEE. Trimming shortened V by 4 bases and J by 4 bases, and 14 bases separated the two germline ends. CDR3 nucleotide sequence: TGTGCCAGCAGCCCGTGGAGGGAAAGCTATGGCTACACCTTC. The encoded protein is CASSPWRESYGYTF.

As regards this clone: Relative to the germline gene, one junction end is altered; a read error may explain this. V and J are TRBV2 and TRBJ1-2, with D perhaps TRBD1 (5 bases). CDR3 size: 13 residues. Germline CDR1 SNHLY, CDR2 FYNNEI. The CDR3 region has the DNA TGTGCCAGCAGTGATCCCCGAACAGGCCCGATTCTCTTC. Translation: CASSDPRTGPILF.

The rearrangement joins TRBV4-3 to TRBJ2-3, with 13 bases lining up with TRBD2. Germline trimming cut 4 bases from V and 6 bases from J; bases unmatched to any gene: 7. This CDR3 comprises 16 residues. Germline assignment: CDR1 LGHNA and CDR2 YSLEER. The CDR3 DNA reads as TGCGCCAGCAGCCCCCTACTAGCGGGGGGGCCCGATACGCAGTATTTT. Its protein is CASSPLLAGGPDTQYF.

This clone was seen a few times. The rearrangement links TRBV9 to TRBJ1-4; the match to TRBD1 covers 9 bases. The germline V gene encodes CDR1 SGDLS and CDR2 YYNGEE. V lost 6 bases, J lost 7 bases, and 10 bases stayed unmatched. The CDR3 contains 15 residues. CDR3 coding DNA: TGTGCCAGCACCCCCGTGGGACAGGGAAGTGAAAAACTGTTTTTT. It translates to CASTPVGQGSEKLFF. The full variable domain, in which reference TRBV9 and TRBJ1-4 provide the parts outside the CDR3, is DSGVTQTPKHLITATGQRVTLRCSPRSGDLSVYWYQQSLDQGLQFLIQYYNGEERAKGNILERFSAQQFPDLHSELNLSSLELGDSALYFCASTPVGQGSEKLFFGSGTQLSVL.

The rearrangement uses TRBV5-6 and TRBJ1-1, with D tentatively TRBD1 (5 bases). This CDR3 is built from 12 residues. Germline CDR1 and CDR2: SGHDT and YYEEEE. V was shortened by 3 bases and J by 3 bases, with 6 bases between the two germline ends. This CDR3 is CASSWGDTEAFF. The CDR3, as DNA: TGTGCCAGCAGCTGGGGGGACACTGAAGCTTTCTTT.

The chain recombines TRBV6-2 or TRBV6-3 with TRBJ1-6, with a weak D call TRBD1 (5 bases). Germline loops: CDR1 MNHEY, CDR2 SVGEGT. This CDR3 is built from 16 residues. The V and J ends lost 5 bases and 9 bases respectively, with 20 bases between them. The CDR3 protein is CASSHWAGRMSSPLHF. For the CDR3, the DNA is TGTGCCAGCAGTCACTGGGCAGGGCGAATGAGTTCACCCCTCCACTTT.

V gene TRBV19 combines with J gene TRBJ2-1; perhaps TRBD1 as D (6 bases). Germline V gene data show CDR1 as LNHDA and CDR2 as SQIVND (reference sequence). This CDR3 contains 14 residues. Trimming shortened V by 7 bases and J by 0 bases, and 10 bases separated the two germline ends. The CDR3 DNA sequence: TGTGCCAGTAACCAGGGGTCCTCCTACAATGAGCAGTTCTTC. Translating it yields CASNQGSSYNEQFF.

This clone has a single count. The V and J genes are TRBV6-1 and TRBJ2-3, with 11 positions matching TRBD2. The CDR3 is made up of 16 amino acids. Germline V gives CDR1 MNHNS, CDR2 SASEGT. With V trimmed by 4 bases and J by 2 bases, 5 bases remained unmatched. The CDR3 coding sequence is TGTGCCAGCAGTGCCGGGACTAGCGGATTCACAGATACGCAGTATTTT. It is translated as CASSAGTSGFTDTQYF.

The chain has TRBV5-4 and TRBJ1-1; D not resolved. V lost 0 bases and J 3 bases, leaving 6 bases between the germline ends. Germline assignment: CDR1 SGHNT and CDR2 YYREEE (reference sequence). The CDR3 totals 13 residues. Here the CDR3 DNA reads TGTGCCAGCAGCTTGGGAGTCGACACTGAAGCTTTCTTT. The encoded protein is CASSLGVDTEAFF.

The J gene is TRBJ2-5, the V gene TRBV28; 8 bases fit TRBD1. The CDR3 runs to 13 residues. V trimming: 11 bases; J trimming: 4 bases; junction bases outside the gene matches: 9. The germline V gene encodes CDR1 MDHEN and CDR2 SYDVKM. CDR3 bases: TGTGCCTGCTGGACAGGGAATCTAGAGACCCAGTACTTC. Translated, it gives CACWTGNLETQYF.

The V and J genes are TRBV28 and TRBJ2-3, with D possibly TRBD2 on 5 matching bases. CDR1 and CDR2 (germline): MDHEN, SYDVKM. This CDR3 is built from 16 residues. The V end lost 1 base, the J end lost 6 bases, and 17 bases lay between the germline ends. The CDR3, as DNA: TGTGCCAGCAGTTTATTACTGGGGAGCCCATCGGATACGCAGTATTTT. It specifies CASSLLLGSPSDTQYF.

V gene TRBV9 combines with J gene TRBJ2-1; D remains ambiguous. Germline V gene lookup returns CDR1 SGDLS and CDR2 YYNGEE. Trimming shortened V by 3 bases and J by 8 bases, and 12 bases separated the two germline ends. This CDR3 region has 13 residues. For the CDR3, the DNA is TGTGCCAGCAGCGGTTGGGCTATGGATGAGCAGTTCTTC. This sequence encodes CASSGWAMDEQFF.

CDR3 nucleotide sequence: TGCGCCAGCAGCTTGGACACGTATGGCTACACCTTC. Its protein product is CASSLDTYGYTF. The rearrangement uses TRBV5-1 and TRBJ1-2; unclear D gene. V was trimmed by 0 bases and J by 5 bases, leaving 5 bases between them. Germline-derived CDR1 and CDR2 are SGHRS and YFSETQ. The CDR3 sequence is 12 residues long.

V gene TRBV9 combines with J gene TRBJ2-5, with D uncertain. This CDR3 is built from 12 residues. The V gene lost 5 bases and the J gene lost 5 bases, with 10 bases spanning the gap. Per the germline V gene, CDR1 is SGDLS and CDR2 is YYNGEE. The CDR3 coding sequence is TGTGCCAGCAGTGGGCTTGGGGAGACCCAGTACTTC. Protein: CASSGLGETQYF.

The chain carries TRBV18 and TRBJ1-4; TRBD1 agrees at 9 bases. The CDR3 loop spans 15 amino acids. Germline values: CDR1 KGHSH, CDR2 LQKENI. With 4 bases clipped from V and 6 bases from J, the junction kept 6 bases outside the gene matches. The CDR3 sequence: CASSQYRGQDEKLFF. The CDR3 DNA follows: TGTGCCAGCTCACAATACAGGGGGCAGGATGAAAAACTGTTTTTT.